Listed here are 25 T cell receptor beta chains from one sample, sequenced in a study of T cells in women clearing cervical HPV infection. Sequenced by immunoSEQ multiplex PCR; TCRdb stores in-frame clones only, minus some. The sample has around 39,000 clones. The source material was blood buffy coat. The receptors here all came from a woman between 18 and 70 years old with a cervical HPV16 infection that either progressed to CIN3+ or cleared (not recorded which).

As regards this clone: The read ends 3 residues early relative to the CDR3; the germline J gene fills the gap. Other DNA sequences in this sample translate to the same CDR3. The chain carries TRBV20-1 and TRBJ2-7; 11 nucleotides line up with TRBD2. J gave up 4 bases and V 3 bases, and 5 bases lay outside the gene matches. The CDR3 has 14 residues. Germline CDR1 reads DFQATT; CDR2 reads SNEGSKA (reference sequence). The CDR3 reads CSARASGRSYEQYF. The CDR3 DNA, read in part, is TGCAGTGCTAGGGCTAGCGGGAGGAGTTACGAG.

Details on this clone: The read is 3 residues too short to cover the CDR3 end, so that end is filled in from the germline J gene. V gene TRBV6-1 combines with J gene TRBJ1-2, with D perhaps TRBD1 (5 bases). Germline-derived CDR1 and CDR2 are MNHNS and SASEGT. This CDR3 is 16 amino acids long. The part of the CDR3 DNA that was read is TGTGCCAGCAGTGCTTCTCAACAGGTAGTATTTGGCGGC. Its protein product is CASSASQQVVFGG. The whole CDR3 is CASSASQQVVFGGYTF.

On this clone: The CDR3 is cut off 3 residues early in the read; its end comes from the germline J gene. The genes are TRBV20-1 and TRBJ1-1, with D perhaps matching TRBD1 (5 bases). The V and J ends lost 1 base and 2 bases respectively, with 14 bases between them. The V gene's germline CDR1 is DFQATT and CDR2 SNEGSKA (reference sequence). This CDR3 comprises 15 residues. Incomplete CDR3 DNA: TGCAGTGCTAGAGGGCTAACAGGAGTTAACACTGAA. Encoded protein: CSARGLTGVNTE. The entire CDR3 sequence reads CSARGLTGVNTEAFF.

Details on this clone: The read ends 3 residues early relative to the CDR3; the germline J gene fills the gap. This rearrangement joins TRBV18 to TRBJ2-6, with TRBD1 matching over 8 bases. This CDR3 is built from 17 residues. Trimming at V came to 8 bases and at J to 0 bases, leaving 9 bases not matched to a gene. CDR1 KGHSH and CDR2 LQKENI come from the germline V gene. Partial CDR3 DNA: TGTGCCAGCGCACACACAGGGGGACTCTCTGGGGCCAACGTC. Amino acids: CASAHTGGLSGANV. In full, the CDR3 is CASAHTGGLSGANVLTF.

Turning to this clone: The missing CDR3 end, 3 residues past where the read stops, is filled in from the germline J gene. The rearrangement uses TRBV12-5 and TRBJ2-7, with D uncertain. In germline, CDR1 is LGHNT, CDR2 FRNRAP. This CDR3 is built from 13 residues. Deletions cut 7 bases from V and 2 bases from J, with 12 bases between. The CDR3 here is CASEGFLPYEQYF. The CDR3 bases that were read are TGTGCTAGTGAAGGCTTTCTCCCCTACGAG.

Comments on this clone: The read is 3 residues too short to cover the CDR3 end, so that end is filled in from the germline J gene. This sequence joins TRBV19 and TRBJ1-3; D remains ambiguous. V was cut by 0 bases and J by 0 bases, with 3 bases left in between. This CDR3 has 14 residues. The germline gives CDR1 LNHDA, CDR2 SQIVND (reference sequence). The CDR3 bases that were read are TGTGCCAGTAGTATAGACAGCTCTGGAAACACC. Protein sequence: CASSIDSSGNT. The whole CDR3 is CASSIDSSGNTIYF.

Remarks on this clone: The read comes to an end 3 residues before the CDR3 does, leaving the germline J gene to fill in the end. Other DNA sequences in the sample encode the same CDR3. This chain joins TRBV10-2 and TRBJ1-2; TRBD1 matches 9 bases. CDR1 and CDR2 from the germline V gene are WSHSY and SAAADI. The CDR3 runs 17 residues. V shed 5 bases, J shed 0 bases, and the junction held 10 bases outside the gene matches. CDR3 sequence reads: CASSSPGQGQSNYGYTF. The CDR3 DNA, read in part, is TGCGCCAGCAGTTCCCCGGGACAGGGCCAATCTAACTATGGC.

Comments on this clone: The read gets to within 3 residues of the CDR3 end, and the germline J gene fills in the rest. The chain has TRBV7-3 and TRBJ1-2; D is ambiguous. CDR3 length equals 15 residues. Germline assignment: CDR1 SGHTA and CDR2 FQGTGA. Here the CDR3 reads CASSLLAGSSYDYTF. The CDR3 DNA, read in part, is TGTGCCAGCAGCTTACTGGCGGGGAGCTCCTACGAC.

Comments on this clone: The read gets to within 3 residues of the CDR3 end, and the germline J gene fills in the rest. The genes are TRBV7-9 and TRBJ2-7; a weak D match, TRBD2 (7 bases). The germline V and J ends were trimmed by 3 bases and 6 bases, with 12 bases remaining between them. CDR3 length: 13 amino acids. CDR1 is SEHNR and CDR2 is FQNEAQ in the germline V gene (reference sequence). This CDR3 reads CASSLPGGPEQYF. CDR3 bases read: TGTGCCAGCAGCTTGCCCGGGGGGCCCGAG.

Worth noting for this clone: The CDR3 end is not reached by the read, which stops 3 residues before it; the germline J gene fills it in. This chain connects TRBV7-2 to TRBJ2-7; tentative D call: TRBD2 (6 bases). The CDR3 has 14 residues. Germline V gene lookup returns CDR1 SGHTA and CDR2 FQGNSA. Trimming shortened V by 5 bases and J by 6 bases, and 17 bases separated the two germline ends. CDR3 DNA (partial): TGTGCCAGCAGCATGACTAGGGGATATGCCGAG. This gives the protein CASSMTRGYAE. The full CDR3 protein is CASSMTRGYAEQYF.

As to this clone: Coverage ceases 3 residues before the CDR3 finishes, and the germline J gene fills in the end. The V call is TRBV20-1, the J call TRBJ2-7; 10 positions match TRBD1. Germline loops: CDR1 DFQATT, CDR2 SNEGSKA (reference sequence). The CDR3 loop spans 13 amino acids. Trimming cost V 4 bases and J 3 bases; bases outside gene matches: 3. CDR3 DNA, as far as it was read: TGCAGTGCTACCGGACAGGGGGGCTACGAG. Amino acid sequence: CSATGQGGYE. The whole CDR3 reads CSATGQGGYEQYF.

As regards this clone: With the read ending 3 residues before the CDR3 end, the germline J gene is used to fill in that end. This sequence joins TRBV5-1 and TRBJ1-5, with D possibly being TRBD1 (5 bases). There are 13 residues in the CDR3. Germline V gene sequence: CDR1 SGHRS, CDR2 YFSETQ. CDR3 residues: CASSLQGTDPQHF. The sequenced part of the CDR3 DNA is TGCGCCAGCAGCTTGCAGGGCACAGATCCC.

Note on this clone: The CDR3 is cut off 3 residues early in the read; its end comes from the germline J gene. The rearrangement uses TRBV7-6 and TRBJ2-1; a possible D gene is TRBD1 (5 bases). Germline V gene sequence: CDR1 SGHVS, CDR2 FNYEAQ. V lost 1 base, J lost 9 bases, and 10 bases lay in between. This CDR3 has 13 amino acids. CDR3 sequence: CASSLDRMGEQFF. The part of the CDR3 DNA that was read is TGTGCCAGCAGCTTAGACAGGATGGGTGAG.

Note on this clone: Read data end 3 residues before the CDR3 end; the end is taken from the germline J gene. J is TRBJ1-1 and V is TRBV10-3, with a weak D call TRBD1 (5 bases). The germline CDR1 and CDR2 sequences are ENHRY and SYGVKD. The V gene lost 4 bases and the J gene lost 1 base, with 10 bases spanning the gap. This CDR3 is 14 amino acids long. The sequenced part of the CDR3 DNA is TGTGCCATCAGTGCTGAGGGGCCGAACACTGAA. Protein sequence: CAISAEGPNTE. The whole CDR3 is CAISAEGPNTEAFF.

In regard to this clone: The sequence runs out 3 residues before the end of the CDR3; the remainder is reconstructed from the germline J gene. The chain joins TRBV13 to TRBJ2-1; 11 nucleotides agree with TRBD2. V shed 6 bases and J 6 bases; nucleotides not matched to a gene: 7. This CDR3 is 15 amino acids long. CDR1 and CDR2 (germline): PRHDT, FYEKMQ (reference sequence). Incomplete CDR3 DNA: TGTGCCAGCAGATTCGGGACTAGCGGACTCAATGAG. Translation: CASRFGTSGLNE. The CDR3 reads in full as CASRFGTSGLNEQFF.

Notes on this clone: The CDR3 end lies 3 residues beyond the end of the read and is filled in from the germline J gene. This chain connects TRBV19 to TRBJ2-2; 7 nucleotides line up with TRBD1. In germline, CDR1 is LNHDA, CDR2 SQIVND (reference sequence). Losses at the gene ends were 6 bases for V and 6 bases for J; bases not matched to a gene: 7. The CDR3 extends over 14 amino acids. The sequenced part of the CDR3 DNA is TGTGCCAGTAGACCCCACAGGGGCCCCGGGGAG. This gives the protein CASRPHRGPGE. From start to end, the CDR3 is CASRPHRGPGELFF.

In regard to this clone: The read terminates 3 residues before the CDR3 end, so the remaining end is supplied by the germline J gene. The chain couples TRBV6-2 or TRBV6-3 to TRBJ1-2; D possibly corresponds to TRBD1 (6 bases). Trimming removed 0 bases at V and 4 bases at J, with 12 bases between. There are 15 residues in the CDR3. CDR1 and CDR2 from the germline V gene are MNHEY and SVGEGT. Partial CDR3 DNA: TGTGCCAGCAGTTACTCCGGGACAACCTTCTATGGC. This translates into CASSYSGTTFYG. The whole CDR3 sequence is CASSYSGTTFYGYTF.

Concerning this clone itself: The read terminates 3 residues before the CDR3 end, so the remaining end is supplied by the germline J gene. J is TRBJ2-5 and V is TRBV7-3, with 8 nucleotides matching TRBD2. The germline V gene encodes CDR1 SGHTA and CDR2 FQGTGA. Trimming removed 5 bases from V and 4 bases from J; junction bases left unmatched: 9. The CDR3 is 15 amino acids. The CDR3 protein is CASSPGGGEGETQYF. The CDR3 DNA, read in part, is TGTGCCAGCAGCCCGGGGGGGGGCGAGGGAGAGACC. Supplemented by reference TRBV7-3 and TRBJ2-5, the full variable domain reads GAGVSQTPSNKVTEKGKYVELRCDPISGHTALYWYRQSLGQGPEFLIYFQGTGAADDSGLPNDRFFAVRPEGSVSTLKIQRTERGDSAVYLCASSPGGGEGETQYFGPGTRLLVL.

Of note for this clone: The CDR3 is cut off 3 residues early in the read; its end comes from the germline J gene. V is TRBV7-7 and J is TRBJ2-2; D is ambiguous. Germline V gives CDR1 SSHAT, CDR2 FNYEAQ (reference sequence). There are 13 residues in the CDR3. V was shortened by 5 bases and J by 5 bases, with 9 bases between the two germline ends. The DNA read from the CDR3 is TGTGCCAGCAGCATGACTGTTACCGGGGAG. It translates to CASSMTVTGE. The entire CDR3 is CASSMTVTGELFF. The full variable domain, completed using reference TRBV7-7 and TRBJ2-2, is GAGVSQSPRYKVTKRGQDVTLRCDPISSHATLYWYQQALGQGPEFLTYFNYEAQPDKSGLPSDRFSAERPEGSISTLTIQRTEQRDSAMYRCASSMTVTGELFFGEGSRLTVL.

CDR3 sequence: CASSTDTYTF. The sequenced CDR3 bases are TGTGCCAGCTCCACAGATACC. This sequence joins TRBV7-9 and TRBJ1-2; D uncertain. From the germline J gene comes the end of the CDR3, since the read stops 3 residues before it. The CDR3 consists of 10 residues. Germline values: CDR1 SEHNR, CDR2 FQNEAQ (reference sequence). The variable domain in full, with the rest retrieved from reference TRBV7-9 and TRBJ1-2, is DTGVSQNPRHKITKRGQNVTFRCDPISEHNRLYWYRQTLGQGPEFLTYFQNEAQLEKSRLLSDRFSAERPKGSFSTLEIQRTEQGDSAMYLCASSTDTYTFGSGTRLTVV.

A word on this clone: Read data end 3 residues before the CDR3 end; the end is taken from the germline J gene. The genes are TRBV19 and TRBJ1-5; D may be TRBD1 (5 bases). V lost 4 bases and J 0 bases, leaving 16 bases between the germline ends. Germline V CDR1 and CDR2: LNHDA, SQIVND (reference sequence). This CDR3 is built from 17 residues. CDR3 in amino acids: CASSTLDSSHSNQPQHF. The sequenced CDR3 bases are TGTGCCAGTAGTACACTCGACAGCTCTCATAGCAATCAGCCC.

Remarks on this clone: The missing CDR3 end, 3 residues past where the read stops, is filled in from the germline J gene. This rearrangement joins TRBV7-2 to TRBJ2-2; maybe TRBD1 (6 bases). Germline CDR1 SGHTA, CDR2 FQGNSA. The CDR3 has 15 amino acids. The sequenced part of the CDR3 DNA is TGTGCCAGCAGCTTAGGGGGGCTAGTGAGTGAAAAG. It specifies CASSLGGLVSEK. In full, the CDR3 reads CASSLGGLVSEKLFF.

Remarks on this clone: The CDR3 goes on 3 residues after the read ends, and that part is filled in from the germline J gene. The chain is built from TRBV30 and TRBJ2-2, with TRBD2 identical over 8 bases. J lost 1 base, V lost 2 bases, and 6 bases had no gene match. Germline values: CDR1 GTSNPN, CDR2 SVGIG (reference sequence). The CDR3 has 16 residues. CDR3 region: CAWSPPGLGNTGELFF. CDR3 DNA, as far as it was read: TGTGCCTGGAGTCCCCCGGGACTAGGGAACACCGGGGAG.

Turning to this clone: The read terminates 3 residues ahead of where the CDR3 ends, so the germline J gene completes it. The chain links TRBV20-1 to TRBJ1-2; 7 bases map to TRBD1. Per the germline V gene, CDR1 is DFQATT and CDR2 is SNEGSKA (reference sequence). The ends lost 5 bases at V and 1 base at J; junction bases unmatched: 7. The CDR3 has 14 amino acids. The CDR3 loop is CSAWTGHINYGYTF. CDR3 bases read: TGCAGTGCTTGGACAGGACATATTAACTATGGC.

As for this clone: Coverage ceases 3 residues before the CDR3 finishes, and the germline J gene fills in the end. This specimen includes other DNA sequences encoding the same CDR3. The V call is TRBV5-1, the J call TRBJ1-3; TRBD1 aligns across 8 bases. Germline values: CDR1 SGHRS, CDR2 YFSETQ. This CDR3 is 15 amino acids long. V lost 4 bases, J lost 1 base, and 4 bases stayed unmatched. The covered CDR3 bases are TGCGCCAGCAGCGACAGGGGATTATCTGGAAACACC. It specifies CASSDRGLSGNT. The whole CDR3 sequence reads CASSDRGLSGNTIYF.